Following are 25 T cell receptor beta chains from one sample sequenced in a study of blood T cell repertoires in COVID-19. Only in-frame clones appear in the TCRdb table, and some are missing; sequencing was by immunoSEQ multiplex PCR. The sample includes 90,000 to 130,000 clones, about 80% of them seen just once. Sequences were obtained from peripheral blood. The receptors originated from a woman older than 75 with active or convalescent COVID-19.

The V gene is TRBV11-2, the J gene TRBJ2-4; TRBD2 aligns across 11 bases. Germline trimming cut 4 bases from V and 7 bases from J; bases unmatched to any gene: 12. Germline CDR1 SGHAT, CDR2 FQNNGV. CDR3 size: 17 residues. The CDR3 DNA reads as TGTGCCAGCAGCTCCCTCCGGGTAGCGGGAGGGCCTAACATTCAGTACTTC. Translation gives CASSSLRVAGGPNIQYF.

The CDR3 reads CATSRELAGGPREQYF. CDR3 bases: TGTGCCACCAGCAGAGAGTTGGCGGGAGGGCCGAGGGAGCAGTACTTC. The genes are TRBV15 and TRBJ2-7; 9 bases fit TRBD2. Germline assignment: CDR1 LNHNV and CDR2 YYDKDF (reference sequence). V lost 0 bases and J lost 7; bases outside the gene matches: 10. There are 16 residues in the CDR3.

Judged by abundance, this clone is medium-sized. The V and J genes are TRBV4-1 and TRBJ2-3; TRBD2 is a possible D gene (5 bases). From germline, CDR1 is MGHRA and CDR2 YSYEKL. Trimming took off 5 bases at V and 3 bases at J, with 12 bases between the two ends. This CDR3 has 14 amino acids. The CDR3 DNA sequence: TGCGCCAGCAGCGACGAATTAGCGACAGATACGCAGTATTTT. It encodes CASSDELATDTQYF.

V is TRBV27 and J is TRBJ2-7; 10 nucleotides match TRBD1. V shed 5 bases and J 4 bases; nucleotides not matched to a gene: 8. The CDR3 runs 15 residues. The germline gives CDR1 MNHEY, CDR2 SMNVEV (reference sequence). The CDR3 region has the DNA TGTGCCAGCAGTCCCGACAGGGGGCGGTTATACGAGCAGTACTTC. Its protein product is CASSPDRGRLYEQYF.

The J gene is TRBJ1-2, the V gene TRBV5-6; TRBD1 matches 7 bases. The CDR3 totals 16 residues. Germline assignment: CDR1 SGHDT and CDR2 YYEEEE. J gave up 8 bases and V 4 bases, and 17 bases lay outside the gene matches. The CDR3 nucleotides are TGTGCCAGCAGCCGACCGGGGGATGACAGGGAGGAGGGCTACACCTTC. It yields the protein CASSRPGDDREEGYTF.

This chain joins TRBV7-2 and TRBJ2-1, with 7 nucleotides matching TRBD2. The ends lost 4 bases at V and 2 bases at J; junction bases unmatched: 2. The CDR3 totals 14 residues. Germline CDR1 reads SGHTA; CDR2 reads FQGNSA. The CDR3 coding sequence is TGTGCCAGCAGCTCGGGACTAACCTACAATGAGCAGTTCTTC. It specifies CASSSGLTYNEQFF.

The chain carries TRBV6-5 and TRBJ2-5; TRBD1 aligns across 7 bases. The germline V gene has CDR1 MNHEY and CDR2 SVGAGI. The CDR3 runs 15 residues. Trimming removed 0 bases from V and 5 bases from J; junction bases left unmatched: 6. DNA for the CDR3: TGTGCCAGCAGTTACTCGAGGGGGCGCCGGGAGACCCAGTACTTC. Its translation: CASSYSRGRRETQYF.

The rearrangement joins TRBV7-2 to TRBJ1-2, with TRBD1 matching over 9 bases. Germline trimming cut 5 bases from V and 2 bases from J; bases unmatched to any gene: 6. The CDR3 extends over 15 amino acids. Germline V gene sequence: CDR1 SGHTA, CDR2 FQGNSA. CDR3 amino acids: CASSITGQGNYGYTF. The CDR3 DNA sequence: TGTGCCAGCAGCATCACCGGACAGGGGAACTATGGCTACACCTTC.

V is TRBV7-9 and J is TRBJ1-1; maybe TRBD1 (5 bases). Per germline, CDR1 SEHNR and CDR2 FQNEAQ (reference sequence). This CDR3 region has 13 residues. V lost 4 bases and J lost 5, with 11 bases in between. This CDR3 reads CASSSLGGTEAFF. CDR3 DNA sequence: TGTGCCAGCAGCTCATTGGGGGGTACTGAAGCTTTCTTT.

The CDR3 DNA follows: TGTGCCAGCAGTTTAATGGGACTAGCGGGAGCTCCTCTCAGCACAGATACGCAGTATTTT. This encodes CASSLMGLAGAPLSTDTQYF. The J gene is TRBJ2-3, the V gene TRBV27, with 14 bases matching TRBD2. CDR3 size: 20 residues. Germline V gene sequence: CDR1 MNHEY, CDR2 SMNVEV (reference sequence). Trimming cost V 2 bases and J 0 bases; bases outside gene matches: 10.

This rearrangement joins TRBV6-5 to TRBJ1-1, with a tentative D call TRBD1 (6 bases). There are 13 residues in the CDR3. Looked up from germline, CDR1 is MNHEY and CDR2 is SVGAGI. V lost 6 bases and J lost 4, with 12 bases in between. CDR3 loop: CASSPRGGTEAFF. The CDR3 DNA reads TGTGCCAGCAGCCCCAGGGGTGGCACTGAAGCTTTCTTT.

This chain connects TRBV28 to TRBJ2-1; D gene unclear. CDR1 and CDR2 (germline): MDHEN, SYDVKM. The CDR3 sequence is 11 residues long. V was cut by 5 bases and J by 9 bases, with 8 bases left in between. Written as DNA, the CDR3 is TGTGCCAGCAGTAAAGTCAGTGAGCAGTTCTTC. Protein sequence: CASSKVSEQFF.

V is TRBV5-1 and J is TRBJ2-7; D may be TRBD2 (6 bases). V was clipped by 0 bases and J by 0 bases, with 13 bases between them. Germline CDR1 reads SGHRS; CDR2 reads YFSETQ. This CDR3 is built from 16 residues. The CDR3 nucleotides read TGCGCCAGCAGCTTGGGTCTAGCGAAACCCTCCTACGAGCAGTACTTC. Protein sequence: CASSLGLAKPSYEQYF.

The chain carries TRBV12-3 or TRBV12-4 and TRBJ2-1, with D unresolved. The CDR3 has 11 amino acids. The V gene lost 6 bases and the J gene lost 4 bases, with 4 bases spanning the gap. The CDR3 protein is CASSLYNEQFF. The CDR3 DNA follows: TGTGCCAGCAGCCTATACAATGAGCAGTTCTTC.

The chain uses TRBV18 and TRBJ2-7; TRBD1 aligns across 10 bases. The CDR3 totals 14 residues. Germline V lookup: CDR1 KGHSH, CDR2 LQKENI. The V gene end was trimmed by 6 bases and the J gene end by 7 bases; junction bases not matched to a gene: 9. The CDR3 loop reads CASSARQGAREQYF. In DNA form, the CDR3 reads TGTGCCAGCTCGGCAAGACAGGGGGCGCGAGAGCAGTACTTC.

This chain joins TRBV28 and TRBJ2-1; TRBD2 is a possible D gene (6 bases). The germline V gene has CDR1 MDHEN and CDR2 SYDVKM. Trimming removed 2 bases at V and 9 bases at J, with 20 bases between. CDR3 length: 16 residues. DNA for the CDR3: TGTGCCAGCAGTTTACGGGGGAGTCCGCAACAAGGTGAGCAGTTCTTC. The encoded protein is CASSLRGSPQQGEQFF.

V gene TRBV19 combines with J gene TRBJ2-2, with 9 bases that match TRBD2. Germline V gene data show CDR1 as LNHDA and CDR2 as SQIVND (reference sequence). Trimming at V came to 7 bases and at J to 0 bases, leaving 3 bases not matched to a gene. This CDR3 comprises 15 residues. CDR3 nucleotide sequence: TGTGCCAGTACATCTAGCGGGACGAACACCGGGGAGCTGTTTTTT. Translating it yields CASTSSGTNTGELFF. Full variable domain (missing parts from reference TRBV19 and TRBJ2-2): DGGITQSPKYLFRKEGQNVTLSCEQNLNHDAMYWYRQDPGQGLRLIYYSQIVNDFQKGDIAEGYSVSREKKESFPLTVTSAQKNPTAFYLCASTSSGTNTGELFFGEGSRLTVL.

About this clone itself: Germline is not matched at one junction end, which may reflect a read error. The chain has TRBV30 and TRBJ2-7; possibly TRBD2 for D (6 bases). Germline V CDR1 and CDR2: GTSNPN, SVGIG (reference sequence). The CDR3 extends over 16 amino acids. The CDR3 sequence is CACSGTVTSFSYEQYF. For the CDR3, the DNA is TGTGCCTGCAGTGGGACTGTCACTTCCTTCTCCTACGAGCAGTACTTC. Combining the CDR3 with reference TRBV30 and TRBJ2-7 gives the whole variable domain SQTIHQWPATLVQPVGSPLSLECTVEGTSNPNLYWYRQAAGRGLQLLFYSVGIGQISSEVPQNLSASRPQDRQFILSSKKLLLSDSGFYLCACSGTVTSFSYEQYFGPGTRLTVT.

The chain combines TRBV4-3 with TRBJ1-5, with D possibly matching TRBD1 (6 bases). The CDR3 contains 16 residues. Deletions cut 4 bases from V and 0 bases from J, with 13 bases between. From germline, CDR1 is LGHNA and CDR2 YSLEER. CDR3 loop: CASSRPGQDSNQPQHF. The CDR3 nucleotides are TGCGCCAGCAGCCGGCCGGGACAAGATAGCAATCAGCCCCAGCATTTT.

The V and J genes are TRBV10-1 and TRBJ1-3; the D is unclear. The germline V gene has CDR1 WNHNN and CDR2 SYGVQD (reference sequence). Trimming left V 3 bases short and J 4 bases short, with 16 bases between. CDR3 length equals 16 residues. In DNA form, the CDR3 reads TGCGCCAGCAGTGACCAGGAAACGTACCCGGGAAACACCATATATTTT. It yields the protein CASSDQETYPGNTIYF.

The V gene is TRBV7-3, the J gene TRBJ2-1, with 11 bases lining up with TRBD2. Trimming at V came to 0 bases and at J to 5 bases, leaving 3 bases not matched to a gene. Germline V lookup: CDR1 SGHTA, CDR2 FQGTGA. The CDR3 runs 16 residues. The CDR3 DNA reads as TGTGCCAGCAGCTTAACGGTACTAGCGGGAGACAATGAGCAGTTCTTC. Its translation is CASSLTVLAGDNEQFF.

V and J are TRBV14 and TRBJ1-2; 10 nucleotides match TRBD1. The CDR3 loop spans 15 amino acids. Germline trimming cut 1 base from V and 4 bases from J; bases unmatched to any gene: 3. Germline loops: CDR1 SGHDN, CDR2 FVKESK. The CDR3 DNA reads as TGTGCCAGCAGCCAAGCCGGGACAGGGGCCTATGGCTACACCTTC. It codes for CASSQAGTGAYGYTF.

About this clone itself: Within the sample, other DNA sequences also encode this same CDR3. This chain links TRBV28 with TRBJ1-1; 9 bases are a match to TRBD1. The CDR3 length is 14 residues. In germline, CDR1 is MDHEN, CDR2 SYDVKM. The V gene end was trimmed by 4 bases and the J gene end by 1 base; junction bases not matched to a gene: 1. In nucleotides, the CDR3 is TGTGCCAGCAGTTCGGGACAGGGGAACACTGAAGCTTTCTTT. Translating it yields CASSSGQGNTEAFF.

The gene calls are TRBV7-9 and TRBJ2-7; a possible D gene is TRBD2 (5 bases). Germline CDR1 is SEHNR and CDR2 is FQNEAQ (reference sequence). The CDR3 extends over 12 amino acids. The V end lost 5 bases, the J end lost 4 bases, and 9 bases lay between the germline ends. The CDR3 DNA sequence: TGTGCCAGCAGCGTGGCGGGTTACGAGCAGTACTTC. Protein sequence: CASSVAGYEQYF.

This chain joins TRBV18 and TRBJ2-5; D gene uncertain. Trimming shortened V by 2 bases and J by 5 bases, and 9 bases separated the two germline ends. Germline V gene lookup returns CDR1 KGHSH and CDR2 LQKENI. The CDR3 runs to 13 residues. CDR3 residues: CASSPTRWETQYF. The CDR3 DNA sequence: TGTGCCAGCTCACCAACGAGGTGGGAGACCCAGTACTTC.